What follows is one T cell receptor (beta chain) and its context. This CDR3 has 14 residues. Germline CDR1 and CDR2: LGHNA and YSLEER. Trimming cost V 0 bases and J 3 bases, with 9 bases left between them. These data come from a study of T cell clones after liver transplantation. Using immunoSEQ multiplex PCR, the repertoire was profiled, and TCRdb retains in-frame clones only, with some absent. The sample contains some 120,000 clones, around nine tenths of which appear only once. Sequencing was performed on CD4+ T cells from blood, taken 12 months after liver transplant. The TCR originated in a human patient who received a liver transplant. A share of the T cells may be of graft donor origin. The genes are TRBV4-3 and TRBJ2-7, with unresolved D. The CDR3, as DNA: TGCGCCAGCAGCCAAGATACCCAGGTCTACGAGCAGTACTTC. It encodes CASSQDTQVYEQYF.